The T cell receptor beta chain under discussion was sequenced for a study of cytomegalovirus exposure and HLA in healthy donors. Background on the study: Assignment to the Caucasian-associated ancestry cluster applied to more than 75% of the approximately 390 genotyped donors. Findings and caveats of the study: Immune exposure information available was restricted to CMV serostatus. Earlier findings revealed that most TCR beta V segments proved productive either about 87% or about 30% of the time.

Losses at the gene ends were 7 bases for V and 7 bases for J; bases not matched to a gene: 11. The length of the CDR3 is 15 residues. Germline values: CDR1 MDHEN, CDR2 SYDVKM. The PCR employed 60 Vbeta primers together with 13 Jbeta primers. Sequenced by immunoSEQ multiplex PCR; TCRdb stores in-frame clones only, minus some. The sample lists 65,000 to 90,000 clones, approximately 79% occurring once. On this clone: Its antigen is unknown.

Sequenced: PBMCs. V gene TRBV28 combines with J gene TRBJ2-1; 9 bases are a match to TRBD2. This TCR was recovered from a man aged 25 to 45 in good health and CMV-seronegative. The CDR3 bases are TGTGCCAGCATCGATGGCGGGAGGGCCCTAAATGAGCAGTTCTTC. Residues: CASIDGGRALNEQFF.